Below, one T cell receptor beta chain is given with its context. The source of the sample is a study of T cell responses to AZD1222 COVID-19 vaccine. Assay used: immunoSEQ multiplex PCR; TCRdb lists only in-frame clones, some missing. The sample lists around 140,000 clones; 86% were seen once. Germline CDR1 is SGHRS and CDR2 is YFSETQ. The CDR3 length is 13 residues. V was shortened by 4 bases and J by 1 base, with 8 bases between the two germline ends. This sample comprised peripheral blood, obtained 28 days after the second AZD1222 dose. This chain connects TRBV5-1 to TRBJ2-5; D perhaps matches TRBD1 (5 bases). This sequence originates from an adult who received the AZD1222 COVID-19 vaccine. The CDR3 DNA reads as TGCGCCAGCAGCCGACAGTTCCAAGAGACCCAGTACTTC. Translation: CASSRQFQETQYF. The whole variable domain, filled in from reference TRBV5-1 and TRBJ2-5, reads KAGVTQTPRYLIKTRGQQVTLSCSPISGHRSVSWYQQTPGQGLQFLFEYFSETQRNKGNFPGRFSGRQFSNSRSEMNVSTLELGDSALYLCASSRQFQETQYFGPGTRLLVL.